Each of the 32 T cell receptor beta chains below was sequenced from the same sample in a study of T cells in Graves' hyperthyroidism and ophthalmopathy. Regions amplified from RNA transcripts were the TCR beta CDR3 regions. A set of HTBI primers served as the primers for a first-round RT-PCR of the TCR CDR3. TCRdb reprocessed the multiplex PCR reads via MiXCR and lists one record per CDR3 protein. This table holds over 450,000 distinct CDR3 sequences, about 15% found once. The sequencing input was blood. Receptors were obtained from a woman between 18 and 29 years old with Graves' ophthalmopathy.

The J gene is TRBJ2-2, the V gene TRBV3-1, with D perhaps TRBD1 or TRBD2 (5 bases each). This CDR3 region has 14 residues. Germline assignment: CDR1 LGHDT and CDR2 YNNKEL (reference sequence). V gave up 2 bases and J gave up 4 bases, with 8 bases separating them. CDR3 amino acids: CASSQRDRTGELFF. CDR3 nucleotide sequence: TGTGCCAGCAGCCAACGGGACCGCACCGGGGAGCTGTTTTTT.

This clonotype was observed a few times. The chain links TRBV29-1 to TRBJ1-1; D unresolved. V dropped 4 bases and J dropped 0 bases, with 15 bases sitting between them. Germline V gene data show CDR1 as SQVTM and CDR2 as ANQGSEA. The CDR3 has 15 amino acids. In DNA form, the CDR3 reads TGCAGCGTTGCCTCCCGCGGCAGTGTGAACACTGAAGCTTTCTTT. It translates to CSVASRGSVNTEAFF.

The chain has TRBV5-1 and TRBJ2-2; 8 positions match TRBD1. The V and J ends lost 3 bases and 6 bases, in that order; junction bases with no gene match: 4. Germline CDR1 reads SGHRS; CDR2 reads YFSETQ. This CDR3 comprises 14 residues. In DNA, the CDR3 is TGCGCCAGCAGCTGGGGACAGGCCCCCGGGGAGCTGTTTTTT. This encodes CASSWGQAPGELFF.

The V gene is TRBV5-1, the J gene TRBJ1-1; 10 bases are shared with TRBD1. The CDR3 totals 15 residues. Unmatched junction bases numbered 7, after V lost 3 bases and J lost 5 bases. The germline V gene encodes CDR1 SGHRS and CDR2 YFSETQ. The CDR3: CASSWPGQGQTEAFF. As DNA, the CDR3 is TGCGCCAGCAGCTGGCCGGGACAGGGGCAGACTGAAGCTTTCTTT.

Concerning this clonotype itself: This may arise from a read error, as a much more abundant clone is one base away. In this CDR3 the conserved last residue, phenylalanine or tryptophan, is missing, so a read error is likely. The J gene is TRBJ1-1, the V gene TRBV30, with 7 bases aligning to TRBD1. Germline-derived CDR1 and CDR2 are GTSNPN and SVGIG (reference sequence). The V and J ends lost 5 bases and 4 bases, in that order; junction bases with no gene match: 1. The CDR3 length is 11 residues. In DNA, the CDR3 is TGTGCCTGGTACAGGGGCACTGAAGCTTTCCTT. Translation gives CAWYRGTEAFL.

This clonotype was picked up many times. The CDR3 region is CSAREGQALHF. The CDR3 DNA reads TGCAGTGCTAGAGAGGGACAGGCCCTCCACTTT. The rearrangement joins TRBV20-1 to TRBJ1-6, with 8 bases lining up with TRBD1. The trim removed 0 bases at V and 14 bases at J, leaving 0 bases unmatched. The germline gives CDR1 DFQATT, CDR2 SNEGSKA (reference sequence). CDR3 length equals 11 residues.

This clonotype was counted ten times or more. The chain recombines TRBV5-1 with TRBJ2-1; no clear D. Per the germline V gene, CDR1 is SGHRS and CDR2 is YFSETQ. The CDR3 runs to 16 residues. Deletions cut 7 bases from V and 0 bases from J, with 17 bases between. Here the CDR3 reads CASGPPTVFSYNEQFF. The DNA for the CDR3 is TGCGCCAGCGGACCCCCCACAGTTTTCTCCTACAATGAGCAGTTCTTC.

V usage is TRBV6-1 and J usage is TRBJ1-2; TRBD1 matches at 10 bases. CDR1 is MNHNS, CDR2 SASEGT, per germline. The length of the CDR3 is 16 residues. V shed 3 bases and J 1 base; nucleotides not matched to a gene: 5. The CDR3 nucleotides read TGTGCCAGCAGTGAGACAGGGGGCGCGGGTAACTATGGCTACACCTTC. It translates to CASSETGGAGNYGYTF.

This clonotype was seen many times. The chain recombines TRBV11-2 with TRBJ2-2; D call uncertain. The CDR3 runs 13 residues. Germline CDR1 reads SGHAT; CDR2 reads FQNNGV. V was pared by 2 bases and J by 7 bases, with 8 bases between. This CDR3 reads CASSLKGGGELFF. The CDR3 DNA reads as TGTGCCAGCAGCTTAAAGGGCGGCGGGGAGCTGTTTTTT.

A few counts support this clonotype. The chain has TRBV13 and TRBJ1-4; D is ambiguous. Deletions cut 3 bases from V and 4 bases from J, with 9 bases between. Germline V lookup: CDR1 PRHDT, CDR2 FYEKMQ (reference sequence). This CDR3 has 14 residues. For the CDR3, the DNA is TGTGCCAGCAGCTTCGCCGGGTATAATGAAAAACTGTTTTTT. It specifies CASSFAGYNEKLFF. Variable domain in full (rest from reference TRBV13 and TRBJ1-4): AAGVIQSPRHLIKEKRETATLKCYPIPRHDTVYWYQQGPGQDPQFLISFYEKMQSDKGSIPDRFSAQQFSDYHSELNMSSLELGDSALYFCASSFAGYNEKLFFGSGTQLSVL.

This clonotype was detected only a few times. The chain recombines TRBV30 with TRBJ2-2; D is possibly TRBD2 (7 bases). In germline, CDR1 is GTSNPN, CDR2 SVGIG (reference sequence). The CDR3 consists of 15 residues. Between the trimmed V and J ends, which lost 4 bases and 0 bases, there was a span of 12 bases. The chain's CDR3 is CAWIGGGANTGELFF. The CDR3 nucleotides are TGTGCCTGGATAGGGGGGGGCGCGAACACCGGGGAGCTGTTTTTT. The variable domain in full, with the rest retrieved from reference TRBV30 and TRBJ2-2, is SQTIHQWPATLVQPVGSPLSLECTVEGTSNPNLYWYRQAAGRGLQLLFYSVGIGQISSEVPQNLSASRPQDRQFILSSKKLLLSDSGFYLCAWIGGGANTGELFFGEGSRLTVL.

This clonotype was detected ten times or more. This chain connects TRBV7-8 to TRBJ2-3; D tentatively reads TRBD1 or TRBD2 (6 bases each). CDR1 is SGHVS and CDR2 is FQNEAQ in the germline V gene. Trimming stripped 7 bases from V and 2 bases from J, with 16 bases between. The CDR3 runs to 15 residues. The CDR3 protein is CASTPQGRFTDTQYF. Written as DNA, the CDR3 is TGTGCCAGCACCCCCCAGGGGAGGTTCACAGATACGCAGTATTTT.

The CDR3 sequence is CASSLEQGFYNEQFF. Written as DNA, the CDR3 is TGTGCCAGCAGCTTGGAACAGGGGTTTTACAATGAGCAGTTCTTC. The rearrangement uses TRBV7-9 and TRBJ2-1; 7 positions match TRBD1. Germline CDR1 SEHNR, CDR2 FQNEAQ (reference sequence). Unmatched junction bases numbered 6, after V lost 3 bases and J lost 4 bases. The CDR3 sequence is 15 residues long.

This clonotype was observed many times. The rearrangement links TRBV27 to TRBJ1-1, with 7 positions matching TRBD1. Germline V gives CDR1 MNHEY, CDR2 SMNVEV (reference sequence). CDR3 length: 14 amino acids. The J segment lost 0 bases and the V segment lost 6 bases, leaving 4 bases of the junction unmatched. CDR3 in amino acids: CASRQTGMNTEAFF. CDR3 nucleotides: TGTGCCAGCAGACAGACAGGGATGAACACTGAAGCTTTCTTT.

In regard to this clonotype: It may be a read error: a sequence one base away is much more abundant. V gene TRBV18 combines with J gene TRBJ2-1; the D gene could be TRBD1 or TRBD2 (5 bases each). V lost 3 bases to trimming and J lost 10 bases, with 16 bases between them. Germline V lookup: CDR1 KGHSH, CDR2 LQKENI. CDR3 length: 14 amino acids. CDR3 coding DNA: TGTGCCAGCTCACCCCCCAGGGACGAGTACGAGCAGTTCTTC. This encodes CASSPPRDEYEQFF.

The gene calls are TRBV5-8 and TRBJ1-2; no firm D call. The CDR3 extends over 13 amino acids. Germline V CDR1 and CDR2: SGHTS, YDEGEE. V lost 5 bases to trimming and J lost 1 base, with 9 bases between them. CDR3 DNA sequence: TGTGCCAGCAGTTCGGTTGGTAACTATGGCTACACCTTC. Translated, it gives CASSSVGNYGYTF.

This clonotype has a count of ten or more. The chain uses TRBV12-3 or TRBV12-4 and TRBJ2-3; unclear D gene. The CDR3 length is 12 residues. Trimming removed 4 bases at V and 4 bases at J, with 6 bases between. CDR3 in amino acids: CASSSSADTQYF. The CDR3 nucleotides are TGTGCCAGCAGTTCAAGCGCAGATACGCAGTATTTT.

Of note for this clonotype: A much larger clone is a single base away; this may be a read error. V gene TRBV15 combines with J gene TRBJ1-1, with D possibly matching TRBD1 (6 bases). The V end lost 0 bases, the J end lost 3 bases, and 20 bases lay between the germline ends. Germline CDR1 LNHNV, CDR2 YYDKDF (reference sequence). CDR3 length: 18 amino acids. The CDR3: CATSRDRTGRRGHTEAFF. DNA of the CDR3: TGTGCCACCAGCAGAGATCGAACAGGGAGGCGCGGGCACACTGAAGCTTTCTTT.

This clonotype was detected many times. The V gene is TRBV7-2, the J gene TRBJ2-3, with 10 bases aligning to TRBD2. The V segment lost 5 bases and the J segment 3 bases; nucleotides outside the gene matches: 11. CDR3 length equals 17 residues. Germline CDR1 reads SGHTA; CDR2 reads FQGNSA. The CDR3 is CASSPLASGGGTDTQYF. The DNA of the CDR3 is TGTGCCAGCAGCCCCCTGGCTAGCGGGGGTGGGACAGATACGCAGTATTTT.

The table lists this clonotype with many counts. V usage is TRBV9 and J usage is TRBJ2-3, with D uncertain. Trimming left V 0 bases short and J 5 bases short, with 4 bases between. Germline assignment: CDR1 SGDLS and CDR2 YYNGEE. This CDR3 spans 12 amino acids. The CDR3 is CASSVGGDTQYF. CDR3 sequence (DNA): TGTGCCAGCAGCGTAGGGGGAGATACGCAGTATTTT.

This clonotype appeared many times. The chain combines TRBV5-1 with TRBJ2-7; a weak D match, TRBD2 (5 bases). V lost 0 bases and J 5 bases, leaving 9 bases between the germline ends. Germline V gives CDR1 SGHRS, CDR2 YFSETQ. The CDR3 is 13 residues long. CDR3 sequence reads: CASSLAGVHEQYF. In nucleotides, the CDR3 is TGCGCCAGCAGCTTGGCCGGGGTACACGAGCAGTACTTC.

V and J are TRBV5-1 and TRBJ1-6, with TRBD1 matching over 7 bases. Germline CDR1 is SGHRS and CDR2 is YFSETQ. V lost 5 bases to trimming and J lost 7 bases; unmatched junction nucleotides: 21. CDR3 length: 19 residues. CDR3 loop: CASSQGTALFRTQNSPLHF. CDR3 coding DNA: TGCGCCAGCAGTCAAGGGACAGCCCTGTTCCGAACCCAAAATTCACCCCTCCACTTT.

This clonotype has at least ten counts. The V gene is TRBV20-1, the J gene TRBJ2-2; D ambiguous. With 6 bases removed from V and 1 base from J, the gap between germline ends came to 9 bases. The CDR3 has 13 residues. Germline V gene sequence: CDR1 DFQATT, CDR2 SNEGSKA (reference sequence). CDR3: CSALRGNTGELFF. In DNA, the CDR3 is TGCAGTGCCCTCCGCGGGAACACCGGGGAGCTGTTTTTT.

The rearrangement uses TRBV7-2 and TRBJ1-2; 7 bases align to TRBD1. CDR1 and CDR2 from the germline V gene are SGHTA and FQGNSA. V gave up 1 base and J gave up 0 bases; unmatched junction bases: 11. CDR3 length: 18 residues. CDR3 nucleotides: TGTGCCAGCAGCTTAGGTGGCGGGAAACAGGGGCCTAACTATGGCTACACCTTC. Protein: CASSLGGGKQGPNYGYTF.

The sample holds many counts of this clonotype. V and J are TRBV20-1 and TRBJ2-2, with 7 bases aligning to TRBD2. Germline loops: CDR1 DFQATT, CDR2 SNEGSKA (reference sequence). V gave up 0 bases and J gave up 1 base; unmatched junction bases: 2. The CDR3 loop spans 15 amino acids. CDR3 loop: CSARDGGLNTGELFF. The CDR3 coding sequence is TGCAGTGCTAGAGACGGGGGGTTGAACACCGGGGAGCTGTTTTTT.

This clonotype was counted ten times or more. This sequence joins TRBV7-8 and TRBJ2-1; the match to TRBD2 covers 7 bases. The V gene's germline CDR1 is SGHVS and CDR2 FQNEAQ. V was pared by 3 bases and J by 1 base, with 9 bases of the junction left unmatched. This CDR3 is 17 amino acids long. The CDR3 sequence is CASSFLPSGASYNEQFF. In nucleotides, the CDR3 is TGTGCCAGCAGCTTTCTTCCGAGCGGGGCTTCCTACAATGAGCAGTTCTTC.

This clonotype has only a few counts. The chain is built from TRBV2 and TRBJ1-1; no definite D call. The germline V gene encodes CDR1 SNHLY and CDR2 FYNNEI. Trimming shortened V by 6 bases and J by 8 bases, and 10 bases separated the two germline ends. There are 11 residues in the CDR3. CDR3: CASSWTAEAFF. The CDR3 DNA sequence: TGTGCCAGCAGCTGGACCGCCGAAGCTTTCTTT.

The chain carries TRBV20-1 and TRBJ2-7; 11 bases map to TRBD2. Trimming at V came to 3 bases and at J to 4 bases, leaving 5 bases not matched to a gene. This CDR3 spans 14 amino acids. Germline loops: CDR1 DFQATT, CDR2 SNEGSKA (reference sequence). The CDR3 DNA reads TGCAGTGCTAGTTCTAGCGGGAGGAGTTACGAGCAGTACTTC. It translates to CSASSSGRSYEQYF.

This clonotype has a count of ten or more. The rearrangement uses TRBV3-1 and TRBJ1-1, with D perhaps TRBD1 (5 bases). Trimming removed 1 base at V and 2 bases at J, with 14 bases between. Germline V gene sequence: CDR1 LGHDT, CDR2 YNNKEL (reference sequence). CDR3 length: 16 residues. For the CDR3, the DNA is TGTGCCAGCAGCCAAGTTGGGGGGGGACCCAACACTGAAGCTTTCTTT. This gives the protein CASSQVGGGPNTEAFF.

The J gene is TRBJ2-7, the V gene TRBV27; 9 bases line up with TRBD1. CDR1 and CDR2 (germline): MNHEY, SMNVEV (reference sequence). Trimming removed 5 bases from V and 4 bases from J; junction bases left unmatched: 9. This CDR3 has 15 residues. CDR3 protein: CASSNPGQGFYEQYF. CDR3 sequence (DNA): TGTGCCAGCAGTAACCCGGGACAGGGATTTTACGAGCAGTACTTC.

This clonotype was recorded at least ten times. The chain employs TRBV12-3 or TRBV12-4 and TRBJ2-3, with a tentative D call TRBD2 (7 bases). The CDR3 is 16 residues long. V was pared by 0 bases and J by 4 bases, with 14 bases between. The CDR3 loop reads CASSLAGGQISDTQYF. Written as DNA, the CDR3 is TGTGCCAGCAGTTTAGCGGGGGGGCAGATATCAGATACGCAGTATTTT.

This clonotype has at least ten counts. The chain recombines TRBV12-3 or TRBV12-4 with TRBJ2-5, with D perhaps matching TRBD2 (6 bases). The V end was cut by 3 bases, the J end by 7 bases, with 15 bases between. This CDR3 region has 14 residues. The CDR3 is CASSFAGGKGTQYF. The CDR3 DNA sequence: TGTGCCAGCAGTTTCGCTGGAGGGAAGGGGACCCAGTACTTC.